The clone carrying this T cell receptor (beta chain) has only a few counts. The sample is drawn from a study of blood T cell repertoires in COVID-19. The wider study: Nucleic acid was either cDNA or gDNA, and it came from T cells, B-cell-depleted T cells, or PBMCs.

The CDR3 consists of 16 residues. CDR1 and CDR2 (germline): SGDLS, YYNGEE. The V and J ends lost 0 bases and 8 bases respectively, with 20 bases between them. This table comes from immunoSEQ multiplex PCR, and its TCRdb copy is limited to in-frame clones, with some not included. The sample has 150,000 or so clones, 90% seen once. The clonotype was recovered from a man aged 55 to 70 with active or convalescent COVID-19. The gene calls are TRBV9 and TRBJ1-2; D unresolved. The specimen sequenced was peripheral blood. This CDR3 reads CASSVGGWVGPVGYTF. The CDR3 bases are TGTGCCAGCAGCGTAGGAGGGTGGGTGGGCCCTGTCGGCTACACCTTC. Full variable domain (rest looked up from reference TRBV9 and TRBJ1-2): DSGVTQTPKHLITATGQRVTLRCSPRSGDLSVYWYQQSLDQGLQFLIQYYNGEERAKGNILERFSAQQFPDLHSELNLSSLELGDSALYFCASSVGGWVGPVGYTFGSGTRLTVV.